The T cell receptor (beta chain) under discussion was sequenced for a study of Ad26.COV2.S vaccination and SARS-CoV-2 variants. Treatment in this sample: some 19 received Ad26.COV2.S at low or high dose, single or two shots; a few received placebo; per-sample allocation not given. Sampling happened 63 days after the first vaccine or placebo injection. TCRdb's table, derived via immunoSEQ multiplex PCR, lists solely in-frame clones and lacks some. Among 350,000 to 450,000 clones listed, 80% to 90% were seen once. CDR1 LGHNA and CDR2 YNFKEQ come from the germline V gene. Trimming cost V 0 bases and J 5 bases; bases outside gene matches: 9. This CDR3 comprises 17 residues.

The material was peripheral blood, obtained in a trial of Ad26.COV2.S vaccine versus placebo. The source of this sequence is a person aged 18 to 65 who received the Ad26.COV2.S COVID-19 vaccine or a placebo. This chain connects TRBV4-2 to TRBJ2-5; 10 bases align to TRBD2. Here the CDR3 reads CASSQEPAGGPGETQYF. Here the CDR3 DNA reads TGTGCCAGCAGCCAAGAGCCAGCGGGGGGGCCAGGGGAGACCCAGTACTTC.